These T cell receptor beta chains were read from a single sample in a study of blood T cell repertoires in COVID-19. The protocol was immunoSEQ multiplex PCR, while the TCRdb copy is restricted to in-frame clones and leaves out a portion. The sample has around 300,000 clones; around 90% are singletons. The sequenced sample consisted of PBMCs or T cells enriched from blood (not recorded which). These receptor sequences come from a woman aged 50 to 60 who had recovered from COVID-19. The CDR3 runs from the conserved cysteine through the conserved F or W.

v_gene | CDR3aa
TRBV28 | CASSSPGTLNTEAFF
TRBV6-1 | CASSDTFRSSNQPQHF
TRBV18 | CASSPVASTDTQYF
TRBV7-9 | CASSFPFRLAGRTDTQYF
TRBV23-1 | CASSQSRGTPGPPHF
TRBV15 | CATSRTKGGTGRNNEQFF
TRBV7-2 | CASSTDFANYGYTF
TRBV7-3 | CASSLGTGFTGELFF
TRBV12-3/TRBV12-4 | CASSSQGPYGYTF
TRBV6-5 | CASSTRQVTYNEQFF
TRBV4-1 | CASSQDQAGPGSQHF
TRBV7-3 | CASSWTGYNEQFF
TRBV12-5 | CASGPEETEAFF
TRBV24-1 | CATSHAGLAGGRGYNEQFF
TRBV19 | CASSAPGQAGYGYTF
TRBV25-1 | CARNLAGRLSYNEQFF
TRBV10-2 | CASSESGRARGGELFF
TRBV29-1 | CSVEGGFNYEQYF
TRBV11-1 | CASSFASVGTDTQYF
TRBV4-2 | CASSQEMRGYTF
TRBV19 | CASSIGDRYNEQFF
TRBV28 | CASSPRTSGSYEQYF
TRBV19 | CASSMSLAGTDTQYF
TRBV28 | CASTVGGTNEKLFF
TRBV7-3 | CASSSPTSGSNRQFF
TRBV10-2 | CASRGAANEKLFF
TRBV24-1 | CATADSRSGNTIYF
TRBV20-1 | CSASNPRGNQPQHF
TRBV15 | CATSRERGTGLTDTQYF
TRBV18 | CASSPGQNNEQFF
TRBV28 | CASRTTSGGLSYEQYF
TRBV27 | CASSSPRRETQYF
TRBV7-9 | CASSLQHSRLGNTIYF
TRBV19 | CASSISGQGAQETQYF
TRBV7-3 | CASSTRDSGYTF